This TCR beta chain was found in a study of blood T cells in healthy people across ages (dated by TCRdb to between 2014 and 2016). The study in broad terms: In model experiments, template switching captured roughly one uniquely barcoded TCR beta cDNA molecule for every two T cells. Using deep sequencing normalized with unique cDNA molecular identifiers, the study measured how TCR beta repertoire diversity changes with age. Four age groups were formed from the donors: young (average around 15 years), middle-aged (approximately 42), aged (approximately 60) and long-lived (around 82). To avoid experimental bias, donors of different ages were randomly spread across the sequencing lanes. Two additional independent replicas of 1 million unique cDNA reads from the same blood draw were analyzed for two donors (one aged 18 to 30 and one aged 80 or older).

Notes on this clonotype: What antigen it recognizes has not been identified. The junction departs from germline at one end; a sequencing error may be responsible.

CDR1 and CDR2 are drawn from the germline V gene (reference sequence): DFQATT, SNEGSKA. From the cysteine up to the phenylalanine, the CDR3 has a length of 15 residues. Only CDR3 DNA remains: 45 bases, in frame from the first base. The library came from 5' RACE. The second PCR ran for about 6 to 11 cycles and used a J-beta primer mix along with a sample-barcoded 5' primer. A template-switch 5' adaptor carrying 12 random nucleotides introduced a unique molecular identifier onto each TCR beta cDNA molecule. At least 2.5 million CDR3-containing paired-end reads were obtained from each sample. All of the RNA was converted into first-strand cDNA using the Mint cDNA synthesis kit, with a TRBC-specific oligonucleotide serving as the primer. All cDNA was treated with uracil-DNA glycosylase and then went through a first 18-cycle PCR with the universal primers M1SS and BC2_uni_R. The study's processing was this. For normalization, 1 million high-quality reads were randomly selected from each sample, with every read carrying a distinct molecular identifier. Instead of being binned into consensus sequences, reads with shared molecular identifiers were discarded. MiTCR, run with a Q25 quality threshold and the strictest error-elimination algorithm, handled CDR3 identification, clonotype clustering and error correction. A nonparametric unseen species model with Euler transformation was used to estimate a lower bound on total TCR beta diversity. TCRdb passed the public sequencing reads through fastp at Q25 and MiXCR, retaining productive beta sequences. Under each unique CDR3 protein, matching rows form one entry showing the most common genes and DNA. The V and J calls here are based on TCRdb, not the publication. This sample comprises approximately 1,700,000 distinct CDR3 sequences, 35% to 50% of them detected only once. Of the sample, roughly 23% is held by the ten largest clones.

Donors were 39 systemically healthy Caucasian individuals from Russia aged roughly 6 to 90 years. Approximately 11 milliliters of peripheral blood were drawn from each donor into EDTA-treated Vacutainer tubes. Ficoll-Paque density-gradient centrifugation was used to isolate PBMCs, with at least 6.5 million per sample. Total RNA was extracted from PBMCs with Trizol reagent, with at least 6 micrograms obtained per sample. For every donor, an aliquot of PBMCs went through flow cytometry to measure the percentages of naive CD45RAhigh/CD27high T cells. Overall study results and their limits: Observed TCR beta diversity per million T cells fell roughly linearly with age, and a significant reduction was already apparent by age around 36. Estimates of total diversity based on one million sequenced T cells were regarded as lower bounds and as underestimates. Compared with the aged group, more naive CD4+ T cells, fewer expanded clones and increased TCR diversity were shown by the long-lived group, suggesting age selection. Bulk unsorted PBMC profiling prevented conclusive comparison of naive and antigen-experienced compartments. A strong correlation was found between observed TCR beta diversity and the percentage of naive T cells measured by flow cytometry. Because the CMV infection status of the donors was unknown, age-related changes in expanded clonotypes may potentially have been confounded.

Source material: blood. This TCR was recovered from a human donor in good health. The chain couples TRBV20-1 to TRBJ1-6; TRBD1 aligns with 7 central bases. The nucleotide sequence is TGCAGTGCCAGAGTCCGAACTACAGGGGATTCACCCCTCCACTTT. Its product reads: CSARVRTTGDSPLHF.